This T cell receptor beta chain was found in a study of OX40 agonist ivuxolimab in advanced cancers. General observations from the study: Among expanded peripheral T cells, antigen specificity went undetermined. The study found that CD8+ T cells averaged more expanded clones than CD4+.

TCRdb keeps only in-frame clones here, not all; method: immunoSEQ multiplex PCR. The sample lists around 40,000 clones, 70% to 90% occurring once. Unmatched junction bases numbered 12, after V lost 4 bases and J lost 1 base. The CDR3 consists of 17 residues. Germline V gene data show CDR1 as SGHNT and CDR2 as YYREEE (reference sequence). For this clone: Its antigen is unknown.

The clonotype comes from an adult with an advanced solid tumor such as melanoma, head and neck, liver or kidney cancer. The gene calls are TRBV5-4 and TRBJ2-7; 9 nucleotides align to TRBD1. Sequenced here: CD4+ or CD8+ T cells sorted from blood, sampled in a trial of the OX40 agonist ivuxolimab. The CDR3 DNA reads TGTGCCAGCAGCATCCTTCTTGGGGGACAGGGTTCCTACGAGCAGTACTTC. It translates to CASSILLGGQGSYEQYF.